The T cell receptor beta chain under discussion was sequenced for a study of PD-L1 blockade in urothelial cancer. Time point noted: pretreatment peripheral blood. Assay used: immunoSEQ multiplex PCR; TCRdb lists only in-frame clones, some missing. Counted here are 100,000 to 150,000 clones, less than 85% occurring once; the ten biggest clones make up roughly 2.9%. Germline CDR1 reads SNHLY; CDR2 reads FYNNEI. This CDR3 is 14 amino acids long. V lost 0 bases, J lost 8 bases, and 12 bases lay in between. This clonotype originated in a man aged 50 to 59 with urothelial cancer. The starting material was PBMCs, obtained around atezolizumab (anti-PD-L1) treatment. The chain joins TRBV2 to TRBJ2-3, with D possibly matching TRBD2 (7 bases). CDR3 nucleotide sequence: TGTGCCAGCAGTGAAGCACGGGGGGCGGGTACGCAGTATTTT. Amino acids: CASSEARGAGTQYF.